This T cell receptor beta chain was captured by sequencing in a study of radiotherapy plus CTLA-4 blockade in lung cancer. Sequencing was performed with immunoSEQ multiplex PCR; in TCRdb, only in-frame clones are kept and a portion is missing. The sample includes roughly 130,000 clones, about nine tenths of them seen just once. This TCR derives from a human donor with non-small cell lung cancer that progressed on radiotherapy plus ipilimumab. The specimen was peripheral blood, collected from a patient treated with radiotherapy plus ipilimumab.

The CDR3 reads CASSPTRRTGGQETQYF. Here the CDR3 DNA reads TGTGCCAGCTCGCCAACCCGACGGACAGGGGGACAAGAGACCCAGTACTTC. The chain recombines TRBV18 with TRBJ2-5; 10 nucleotides line up with TRBD1. The CDR3 runs to 17 residues. The trim removed 6 bases at V and 2 bases at J, leaving 12 bases unmatched. CDR1 is KGHSH and CDR2 is LQKENI in the germline V gene.